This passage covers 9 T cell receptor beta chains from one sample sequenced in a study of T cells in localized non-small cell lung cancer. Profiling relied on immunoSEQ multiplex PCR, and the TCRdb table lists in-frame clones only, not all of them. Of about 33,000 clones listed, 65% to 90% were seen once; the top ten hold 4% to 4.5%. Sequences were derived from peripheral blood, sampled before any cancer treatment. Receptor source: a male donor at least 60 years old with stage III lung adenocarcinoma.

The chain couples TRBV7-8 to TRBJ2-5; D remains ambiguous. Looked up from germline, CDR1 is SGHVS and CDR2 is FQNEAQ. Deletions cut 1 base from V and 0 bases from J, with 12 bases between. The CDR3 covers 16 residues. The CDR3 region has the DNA TGTGCCAGCAGCTTAGGATTCCCTATGTACCAAGAGACCCAGTACTTC. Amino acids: CASSLGFPMYQETQYF.

CDR3 protein: CASSLAVKRDTQYF. CDR3 nucleotide sequence: TGTGCCAGCAGCTTAGCGGTCAAAAGGGATACGCAGTATTTT. The V and J genes are TRBV11-2 and TRBJ2-3; D gene ambiguous. V lost 1 base and J 6 bases, leaving 11 bases between the germline ends. This CDR3 region has 14 residues. The germline gives CDR1 SGHAT, CDR2 FQNNGV.

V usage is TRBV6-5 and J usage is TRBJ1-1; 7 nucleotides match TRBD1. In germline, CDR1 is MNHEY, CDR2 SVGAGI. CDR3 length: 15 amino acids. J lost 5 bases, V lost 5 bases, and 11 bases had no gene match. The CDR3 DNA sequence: TGTGCCAGCAGTATAACGACAGGGTTTGTAACTGAAGCTTTCTTT. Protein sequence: CASSITTGFVTEAFF.

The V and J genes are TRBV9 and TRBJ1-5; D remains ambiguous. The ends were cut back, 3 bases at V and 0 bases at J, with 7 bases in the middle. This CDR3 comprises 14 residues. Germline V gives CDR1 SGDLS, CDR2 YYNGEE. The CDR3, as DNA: TGTGCCAGCAGCGGAGGCGATAGCAATCAGCCCCAGCATTTT. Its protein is CASSGGDSNQPQHF.

The CDR3 loop reads CASSINLGATEAFF. In nucleotides, the CDR3 is TGTGCCAGTAGTATTAACCTGGGGGCCACTGAAGCTTTCTTT. V gene TRBV19 combines with J gene TRBJ1-1; TRBD1 might be the D (6 bases). The V and J ends lost 3 bases and 4 bases respectively, with 12 bases between them. Looked up from germline, CDR1 is LNHDA and CDR2 is SQIVND (reference sequence). The length of the CDR3 is 14 residues. The full variable domain, rest sourced from reference TRBV19 and TRBJ1-1, is DGGITQSPKYLFRKEGQNVTLSCEQNLNHDAMYWYRQDPGQGLRLIYYSQIVNDFQKGDIAEGYSVSREKKESFPLTVTSAQKNPTAFYLCASSINLGATEAFFGQGTRLTVV.

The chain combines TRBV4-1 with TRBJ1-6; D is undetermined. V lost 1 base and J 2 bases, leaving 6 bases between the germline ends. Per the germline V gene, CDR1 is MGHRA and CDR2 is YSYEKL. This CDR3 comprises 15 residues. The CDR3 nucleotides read TGCGCCAGCAGCCAAGGACTAACCTATAATTCACCCCTCCACTTT. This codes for CASSQGLTYNSPLHF.

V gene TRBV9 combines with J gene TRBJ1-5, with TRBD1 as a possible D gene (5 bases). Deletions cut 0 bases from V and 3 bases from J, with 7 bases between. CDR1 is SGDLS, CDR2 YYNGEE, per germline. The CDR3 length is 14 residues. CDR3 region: CASSVDGANQPQHF. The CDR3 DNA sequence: TGTGCCAGCAGCGTAGATGGGGCCAATCAGCCCCAGCATTTT.

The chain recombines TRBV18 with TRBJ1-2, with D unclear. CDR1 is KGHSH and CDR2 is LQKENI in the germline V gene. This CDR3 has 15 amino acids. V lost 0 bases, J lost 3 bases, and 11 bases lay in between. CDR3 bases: TGTGCCAGCTCACCACCTTCGGTGGCGGACTATGGCTACACCTTC. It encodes CASSPPSVADYGYTF.

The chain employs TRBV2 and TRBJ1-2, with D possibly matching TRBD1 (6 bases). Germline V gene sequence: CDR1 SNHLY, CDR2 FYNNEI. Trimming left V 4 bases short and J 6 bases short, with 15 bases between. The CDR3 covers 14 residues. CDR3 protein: CASSVGQGRDGYTF. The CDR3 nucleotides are TGTGCCAGCAGTGTCGGCCAGGGGCGCGATGGCTACACCTTC. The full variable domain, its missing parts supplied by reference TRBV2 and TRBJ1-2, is EPEVTQTPSHQVTQMGQEVILRCVPISNHLYFYWYRQILGQKVEFLVSFYNNEISEKSEIFDDQFSVERPDGSNFTLKIRSTKLEDSAMYFCASSVGQGRDGYTFGSGTRLTVV.